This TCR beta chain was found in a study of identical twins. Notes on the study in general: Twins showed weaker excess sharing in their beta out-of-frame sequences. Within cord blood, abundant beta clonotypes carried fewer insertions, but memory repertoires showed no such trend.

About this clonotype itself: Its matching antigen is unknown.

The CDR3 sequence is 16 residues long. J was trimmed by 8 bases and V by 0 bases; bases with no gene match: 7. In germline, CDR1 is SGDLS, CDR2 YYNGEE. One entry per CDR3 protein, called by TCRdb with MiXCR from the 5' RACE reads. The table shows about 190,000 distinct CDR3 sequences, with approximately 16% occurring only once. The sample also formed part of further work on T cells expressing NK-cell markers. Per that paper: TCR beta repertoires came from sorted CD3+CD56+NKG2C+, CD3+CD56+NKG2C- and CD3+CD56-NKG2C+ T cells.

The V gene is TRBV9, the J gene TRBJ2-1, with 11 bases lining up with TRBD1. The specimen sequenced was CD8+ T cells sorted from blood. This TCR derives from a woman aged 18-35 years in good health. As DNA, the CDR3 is TGTGCCAGCAGCGTAGACAGGACAGGGGGCGTGGATGAGCAGTTCTTC. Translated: CASSVDRTGGVDEQFF.